These 22 T cell receptor beta chains were sequenced from one sample in a study of blood T cell repertoires in COVID-19. Libraries were prepared by immunoSEQ multiplex PCR; TCRdb keeps only in-frame clonotypes and omits some of them. The sample carries tens of thousands of clones, 75% to 90% recorded once. The sample was peripheral blood. These TCRs come from a human donor in a cohort sampled during active COVID-19.

The gene calls are TRBV12-5 and TRBJ2-1; TRBD2 matches at 7 bases. This CDR3 has 18 residues. The V and J ends lost 0 bases and 3 bases, in that order; junction bases with no gene match: 11. CDR1 LGHNT and CDR2 FRNRAP come from the germline V gene. The CDR3 protein is CASGLVVSRGSSYNEQFF. CDR3 nucleotide sequence: TGTGCTAGTGGTTTGGTAGTAAGTCGCGGGAGTAGCTACAATGAGCAGTTCTTC.

The rearrangement uses TRBV12-3 or TRBV12-4 and TRBJ1-1; weak D call: TRBD1 (5 bases). This CDR3 spans 12 amino acids. V was cut by 1 base and J by 10 bases, with 10 bases left in between. CDR3 amino acids: CASSLVAGRAFF. Here the CDR3 DNA reads TGTGCCAGCAGTTTAGTAGCAGGGCGAGCTTTCTTT.

This clone was picked up one time. V gene TRBV5-1 combines with J gene TRBJ1-1; unclear D gene. V was pared by 0 bases and J by 5 bases, with 20 bases between. CDR1 SGHRS and CDR2 YFSETQ come from the germline V gene. The CDR3 loop spans 17 amino acids. CDR3 residues: CASSLVLSRDNNTEAFF. The DNA for the CDR3 is TGCGCCAGCAGCTTGGTCCTGTCCCGAGACAATAATACTGAAGCTTTCTTT.

The chain is built from TRBV6-1 and TRBJ2-7, with TRBD2 matching over 8 bases. The J segment lost 8 bases and the V segment lost 6 bases, leaving 12 bases of the junction unmatched. The CDR3 totals 14 residues. Germline assignment: CDR1 MNHNS and CDR2 SASEGT. Here the CDR3 reads CASRPAGDTWKQYF. CDR3 coding DNA: TGTGCCAGCAGGCCAGCGGGGGACACCTGGAAGCAGTACTTC.

V gene TRBV24-1 combines with J gene TRBJ2-3; perhaps TRBD2 as D (6 bases). From germline, CDR1 is KGHDR and CDR2 SFDVKD. V was pared by 9 bases and J by 0 bases, with 12 bases between. The length of the CDR3 is 14 residues. CDR3: CATAGGLSTDTQYF. The CDR3 DNA sequence: TGTGCCACCGCCGGGGGTTTGAGCACAGATACGCAGTATTTT.

The rearrangement links TRBV28 to TRBJ2-7; 13 bases are shared with TRBD2. J lost 6 bases, V lost 11 bases, and 4 bases had no gene match. CDR3 length equals 12 residues. Germline assignment: CDR1 MDHEN and CDR2 SYDVKM. The CDR3 loop is CARGLAGAEQYF. The CDR3 nucleotides read TGTGCCCGCGGACTAGCGGGAGCCGAGCAGTACTTC.

A single count supports this clone. This rearrangement joins TRBV7-2 to TRBJ2-7, with 7 bases aligning to TRBD2. The CDR3 contains 13 residues. Unmatched junction bases numbered 4, after V lost 6 bases and J lost 2 bases. Looked up from germline, CDR1 is SGHTA and CDR2 is FQGNSA. In DNA form, the CDR3 reads TGTGCCAGCAGGGGGGGGAATACCTACGAGCAGTACTTC. Its translation: CASRGGNTYEQYF.

This clone came up once. This chain's CDR3 is CASSSGLAGPPYEQYF. The CDR3 nucleotides are TGTGCCAGCAGCTCAGGACTAGCGGGGCCCCCCTACGAGCAGTACTTC. The chain links TRBV6-2 or TRBV6-3 to TRBJ2-7; TRBD2 aligns across 12 bases. Trimming at V came to 6 bases and at J to 2 bases, leaving 8 bases not matched to a gene. The CDR3 is made up of 16 amino acids. Germline lookup yields CDR1 MNHEY and CDR2 SVGEGT.

J is TRBJ2-5 and V is TRBV19, with 10 bases that match TRBD1. After removal of 5 bases from V and 4 bases from J, the junction contained 1 base not matched to a gene. This CDR3 comprises 13 residues. The germline gives CDR1 LNHDA, CDR2 SQIVND (reference sequence). The CDR3 coding sequence is TGTGCCAGTAGTGACAGGGGGCGAGAGACCCAGTACTTC. Its translation: CASSDRGRETQYF.

As for this clone: A read error may produce the germline difference seen at one junction end. The chain carries TRBV7-7 and TRBJ2-1; 8 bases agree with TRBD1. The CDR3 runs to 15 residues. Looked up from germline, CDR1 is SSHAT and CDR2 is FNYEAQ (reference sequence). The CDR3 DNA reads as TGTGCTAGCAGCGAGGGACAGGAGGAATACAATGAGCAGTTCTTC. This gives the protein CASSEGQEEYNEQFF.

The J gene is TRBJ1-2, the V gene TRBV30; no definite D call. The germline V gene encodes CDR1 GTSNPN and CDR2 SVGIG (reference sequence). This CDR3 region has 15 residues. V was pared by 7 bases and J by 5 bases, with 23 bases between. The CDR3 DNA sequence: TGTGCCTTTAGTCCAAGAAAAAATCTTGTTTATGGCTACACCTTC. Translation: CAFSPRKNLVYGYTF.

The genes are TRBV7-2 and TRBJ2-3; D not resolved. From germline, CDR1 is SGHTA and CDR2 FQGNSA. V gave up 5 bases and J gave up 4 bases, with 19 bases separating them. CDR3 length equals 16 residues. The DNA of the CDR3 is TGTGCCAGCAGCGGTACACAGACGATTCCCTCAGATACGCAGTATTTT. It codes for CASSGTQTIPSDTQYF.

The chain joins TRBV6-5 to TRBJ1-2, with unresolved D. The CDR3 sequence is 13 residues long. Germline values: CDR1 MNHEY, CDR2 SVGAGI. Trimming took 7 bases from V and 4 from J, leaving 13 bases between them. CDR3 protein: CASTYWGAYGYTF. DNA of the CDR3: TGTGCCAGCACCTACTGGGGAGCCTATGGCTACACCTTC.

This chain's CDR3 is CASSLDGTSGGLRSYEQYF. DNA of the CDR3: TGTGCCAGCAGCTTAGACGGGACTAGCGGGGGCCTCCGCTCCTACGAGCAGTACTTC. The genes are TRBV11-2 and TRBJ2-7; 14 positions agree with TRBD2. This CDR3 region has 19 residues. Germline trimming cut 0 bases from V and 0 bases from J; bases unmatched to any gene: 7. The germline CDR1 and CDR2 sequences are SGHAT and FQNNGV. Together with reference TRBV11-2 and TRBJ2-7, the CDR3 gives the full variable domain: EAGVAQSPRYKIIEKRQSVAFWCNPISGHATLYWYQQILGQGPKLLIQFQNNGVVDDSQLPKDRFSAERLKGVDSTLKIQPAKLEDSAVYLCASSLDGTSGGLRSYEQYFGPGTRLTVT.

The CDR3 nucleotides read TGTGCCAGCAGCTTCAAGTTTAGTGGGAACACTGAAGCTTTCTTT. The encoded protein is CASSFKFSGNTEAFF. This chain links TRBV5-5 with TRBJ1-1; D gene ambiguous. Germline loops: CDR1 SGHKS, CDR2 YYEKEE (reference sequence). The CDR3 totals 15 residues. The V gene lost 2 bases and the J gene lost 1 base, with 12 bases spanning the gap. Full variable domain (rest looked up from reference TRBV5-5 and TRBJ1-1): DAGVTQSPTHLIKTRGQQVTLRCSPISGHKSVSWYQQVLGQGPQFIFQYYEKEERGRGNFPDRFSARQFPNYSSELNVNALLLGDSALYLCASSFKFSGNTEAFFGQGTRLTVV.

This clone has only a few counts. The CDR3: CASSHEREQYF. The CDR3 coding sequence is TGTGCCAGCAGCCACGAGAGGGAGCAGTACTTC. This rearrangement joins TRBV11-2 to TRBJ2-7; D remains ambiguous. Trimming removed 5 bases from V and 7 bases from J, with 9 bases in between. The germline V gene has CDR1 SGHAT and CDR2 FQNNGV. The CDR3 contains 11 residues.

V gene TRBV28 combines with J gene TRBJ2-7, with TRBD1 identical over 9 bases. Germline V gene data show CDR1 as MDHEN and CDR2 as SYDVKM. The CDR3 totals 12 residues. The J segment lost 5 bases and the V segment lost 8 bases, leaving 4 bases of the junction unmatched. In DNA form, the CDR3 reads TGTGCCAGCGAGGGACAGGGCCACGAGCAGTACTTC. It specifies CASEGQGHEQYF.

For the CDR3, the DNA is TGTGCCAGCAGCTTAGGACAGTCCACAGATACGCAGTATTTT. Its protein is CASSLGQSTDTQYF. This chain links TRBV7-2 with TRBJ2-3; possible D gene TRBD1, 5 bases. V lost 1 base and J 2 bases, leaving 7 bases between the germline ends. CDR3 size: 14 residues. Germline values: CDR1 SGHTA, CDR2 FQGNSA.

The genes are TRBV10-2 and TRBJ2-1, with TRBD2 identical over 14 bases. Germline V gene data show CDR1 as WSHSY and CDR2 as SAAADI. The CDR3 is made up of 17 amino acids. Trimming took 4 bases from V and 0 from J; bases not matched to a gene: 2. CDR3 in amino acids: CASSGTSGRNSYNEQFF. In nucleotides, the CDR3 is TGCGCCAGCAGTGGGACTAGCGGGAGGAACTCCTACAATGAGCAGTTCTTC.

The chain carries TRBV7-9 and TRBJ1-1, with D possibly matching TRBD1 (6 bases). This CDR3 is 12 amino acids long. Per germline, CDR1 SEHNR and CDR2 FQNEAQ (reference sequence). The germline V and J ends were trimmed by 2 bases and 11 bases, with 12 bases remaining between them. The DNA for the CDR3 is TGTGCCAGCAGCTTAAACCAGGGGCAGGCTTTCTTT. As protein: CASSLNQGQAFF.

V gene TRBV7-8 combines with J gene TRBJ2-7; D might be TRBD2 (7 bases). Germline CDR1 is SGHVS and CDR2 is FQNEAQ. The CDR3 consists of 16 residues. Trimming left V 1 base short and J 3 bases short, with 16 bases between. The CDR3 here is CASSLGGGGPSYEQYF. The CDR3 nucleotides read TGTGCCAGCAGCTTAGGGGGGGGCGGGCCAAGCTACGAGCAGTACTTC.

This sequence joins TRBV6-5 and TRBJ1-1; maybe TRBD1 (6 bases). The CDR3 has 15 residues. Germline lookup yields CDR1 MNHEY and CDR2 SVGAGI. Between the trimmed V and J ends, which lost 0 bases and 1 base, there was a span of 9 bases. The CDR3 DNA reads as TGTGCCAGCAGTTACTCGAGACAGGCGAACACTGAAGCTTTCTTT. Translating gives CASSYSRQANTEAFF.